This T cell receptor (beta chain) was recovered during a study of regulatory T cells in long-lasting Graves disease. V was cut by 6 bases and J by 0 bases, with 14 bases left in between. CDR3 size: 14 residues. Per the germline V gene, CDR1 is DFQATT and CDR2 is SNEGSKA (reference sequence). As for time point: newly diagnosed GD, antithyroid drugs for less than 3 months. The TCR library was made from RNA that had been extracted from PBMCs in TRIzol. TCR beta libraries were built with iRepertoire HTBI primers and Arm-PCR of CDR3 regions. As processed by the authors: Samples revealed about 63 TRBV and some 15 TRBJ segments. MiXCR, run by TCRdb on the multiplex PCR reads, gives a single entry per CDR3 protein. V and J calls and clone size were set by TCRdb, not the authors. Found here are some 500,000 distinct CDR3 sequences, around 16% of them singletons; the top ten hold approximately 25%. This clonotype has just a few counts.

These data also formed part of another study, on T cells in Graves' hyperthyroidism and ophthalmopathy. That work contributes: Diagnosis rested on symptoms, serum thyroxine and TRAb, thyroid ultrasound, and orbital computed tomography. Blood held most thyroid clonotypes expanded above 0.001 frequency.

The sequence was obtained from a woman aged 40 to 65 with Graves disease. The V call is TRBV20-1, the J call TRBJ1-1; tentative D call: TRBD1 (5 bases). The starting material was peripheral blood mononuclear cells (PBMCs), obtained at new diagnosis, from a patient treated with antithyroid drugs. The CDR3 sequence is CSALPGRMNTEAFF. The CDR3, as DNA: TGCAGTGCATTACCGGGACGTATGAACACTGAAGCTTTCTTT.